This passage covers 26 T cell receptor beta chains from one sample sequenced in a study of blood T cell repertoires in COVID-19. The repertoire was sequenced with immunoSEQ multiplex PCR; TCRdb's copy has only in-frame clones and lacks some. The sample has around 310,000 clones; over 85% are singletons. Input material: PBMCs or T cells enriched from blood (not recorded which). The receptors stem from a woman in her thirties who had recovered from COVID-19.

V usage is TRBV5-1 and J usage is TRBJ2-5; 10 nucleotides match TRBD2. With V trimmed by 2 bases and J by 4 bases, 14 bases remained unmatched. The V gene's germline CDR1 is SGHRS and CDR2 YFSETQ. The CDR3 contains 18 residues. In DNA, the CDR3 is TGCGCCAGCAGCTTATTTCTAGCGGGAGAAGGGGTTGGAGAGACCCAGTACTTC. Amino acids: CASSLFLAGEGVGETQYF.

CDR3 DNA sequence: TGTGCCAGCAGCTTAGGGTGGACAGGGCCGGGATATGGCTACACCTTC. Translation: CASSLGWTGPGYGYTF. The chain employs TRBV7-9 and TRBJ1-2; 8 bases fit TRBD1. This CDR3 is 16 amino acids long. Per germline, CDR1 SEHNR and CDR2 FQNEAQ (reference sequence). The V and J ends lost 1 base and 5 bases, in that order; junction bases with no gene match: 9.

V gene TRBV28 combines with J gene TRBJ2-3, with D unresolved. This CDR3 region has 15 residues. With 6 bases removed from V and 1 base from J, the gap between germline ends came to 14 bases. In germline, CDR1 is MDHEN, CDR2 SYDVKM. The CDR3: CASSPGSLGTDTQYF. CDR3 DNA: TGTGCCAGCAGCCCCGGTAGTTTGGGCACAGATACGCAGTATTTT.

This clone was seen just once. V and J are TRBV9 and TRBJ2-4, with 8 bases that match TRBD1. Germline CDR1 SGDLS, CDR2 YYNGEE. After removal of 4 bases from V and 6 bases from J, the junction contained 6 bases not matched to a gene. This CDR3 has 14 residues. The CDR3 loop is CASSTHGTGNIQYF. The CDR3 DNA reads TGTGCCAGCAGCACCCACGGGACAGGAAACATTCAGTACTTC.

The V gene is TRBV7-2, the J gene TRBJ1-6; the D gene is possibly TRBD1 (6 bases). This CDR3 contains 16 residues. The V and J ends lost 4 bases and 7 bases respectively, with 17 bases between them. CDR1 is SGHTA and CDR2 is FQGNSA in the germline V gene. In DNA form, the CDR3 reads TGTGCCAGCAGCTCCGCCCAGGGGTTGGGGAATTCACCCCTCCACTTT. Translation: CASSSAQGLGNSPLHF.

The chain carries TRBV6-2 or TRBV6-3 and TRBJ2-7; 8 bases are shared with TRBD1. Germline V lookup: CDR1 MNHEY, CDR2 SVGEGT. J lost 3 bases, V lost 2 bases, and 12 bases had no gene match. The CDR3 has 17 amino acids. The CDR3 DNA follows: TGTGCCAGCAGTTACCTCGGACAGGGTGTAACACTCTACGAGCAGTACTTC. As protein: CASSYLGQGVTLYEQYF.

J is TRBJ2-5 and V is TRBV3-1 (or the pseudogene TRBV3-2), with 7 positions matching TRBD2. CDR1 and CDR2 (germline): LGHDT, YNNKEL (reference sequence). This CDR3 spans 14 amino acids. V was clipped by 4 bases and J by 5 bases; unmatched bases: 7. The CDR3 loop reads CASSLGLVGETQYF. As DNA, the CDR3 is TGTGCCAGCAGCCTTGGACTAGTCGGGGAGACCCAGTACTTC.

The V and J genes are TRBV30 and TRBJ1-6; no definite D call. The CDR3 runs 13 residues. The V gene lost 0 bases and the J gene lost 8 bases, with 8 bases spanning the gap. In germline, CDR1 is GTSNPN, CDR2 SVGIG (reference sequence). In DNA, the CDR3 is TGTGCCTGGAGTGTGGCAGAATATTCACCCCTCCACTTT. This gives the protein CAWSVAEYSPLHF.

CDR3 nucleotides: TGTGCCAGCAGTTGGAAACTAGCGGGAGCATCAGATACGCAGTATTTT. It translates to CASSWKLAGASDTQYF. V usage is TRBV28 and J usage is TRBJ2-3; 11 nucleotides line up with TRBD2. Germline V CDR1 and CDR2: MDHEN, SYDVKM. V shed 4 bases and J 4 bases; nucleotides not matched to a gene: 7. CDR3 length: 16 amino acids.

This rearrangement joins TRBV5-1 to TRBJ1-1; D remains ambiguous. In germline, CDR1 is SGHRS, CDR2 YFSETQ. Trimming took off 0 bases at V and 1 base at J, with 7 bases between the two ends. The CDR3 is 14 amino acids. The CDR3 DNA reads as TGCGCCAGCAGCTTGGTAGACACGAACACTGAAGCTTTCTTT. It is translated as CASSLVDTNTEAFF. The whole variable domain, remainder taken from reference TRBV5-1 and TRBJ1-1, is KAGVTQTPRYLIKTRGQQVTLSCSPISGHRSVSWYQQTPGQGLQFLFEYFSETQRNKGNFPGRFSGRQFSNSRSEMNVSTLELGDSALYLCASSLVDTNTEAFFGQGTRLTVV.

This rearrangement joins TRBV27 to TRBJ1-5; D is perhaps TRBD1 (6 bases). Germline values: CDR1 MNHEY, CDR2 SMNVEV (reference sequence). V was pared by 6 bases and J by 4 bases, with 10 bases between. The CDR3 loop spans 13 amino acids. In DNA form, the CDR3 reads TGTGCCAGCAGCCCACAGGGAAATCAGCCCCAGCATTTT. Protein product: CASSPQGNQPQHF.

This clone was observed once. A junction boundary mismatches the germline segment, possibly from a read error. The rearrangement links TRBV28 to TRBJ2-3; 7 bases agree with TRBD2. Looked up from germline, CDR1 is MDHEN and CDR2 is SYDVKM. The CDR3 is 13 residues long. The CDR3 DNA follows: TGTGCCAGCAGTTTGACTAGCAGAGATACGCAGTATTTT. Amino acids: CASSLTSRDTQYF.

V gene TRBV7-9 combines with J gene TRBJ1-5; TRBD1 aligns across 8 bases. Germline assignment: CDR1 SEHNR and CDR2 FQNEAQ (reference sequence). V trimming: 5 bases; J trimming: 3 bases; junction bases outside the gene matches: 15. This CDR3 region has 18 residues. The CDR3 region is CASSKAGKMDRDNQPQHF. The CDR3 DNA reads TGTGCCAGCAGCAAAGCCGGTAAAATGGACAGGGACAATCAGCCCCAGCATTTT.

V gene TRBV24-1 combines with J gene TRBJ1-4; tentatively, D is TRBD1 (5 bases). Trimming removed 3 bases from V and 8 bases from J, with 12 bases in between. There are 14 residues in the CDR3. Germline CDR1 reads KGHDR; CDR2 reads SFDVKD. This chain's CDR3 is CATSDTGGAEKLFF. Here the CDR3 DNA reads TGTGCCACCAGTGATACCGGAGGGGCGGAAAAACTGTTTTTT.

This chain links TRBV15 with TRBJ1-1, with 8 bases identical to TRBD1. J lost 4 bases, V lost 1 base, and 5 bases had no gene match. From germline, CDR1 is LNHNV and CDR2 YYDKDF (reference sequence). The CDR3 contains 15 residues. CDR3 sequence reads: CATSRGQGYVTEAFF. For the CDR3, the DNA is TGTGCCACCAGCAGAGGACAGGGGTATGTCACTGAAGCTTTCTTT.

The chain links TRBV4-1 to TRBJ1-5; D gene unclear. Trimming shortened V by 0 bases and J by 7 bases, and 10 bases separated the two germline ends. In germline, CDR1 is MGHRA, CDR2 YSYEKL. This CDR3 is built from 14 residues. The CDR3, as DNA: TGCGCCAGCAGCCAAGAGGAGGTCGGGCAGCCCCAGCATTTT. The encoded protein is CASSQEEVGQPQHF.

In this sample, this clone turned up once. V gene TRBV11-2 combines with J gene TRBJ1-2; no definite D call. V shed 5 bases and J shed 8 bases, with 21 bases lying between them. The CDR3 has 15 amino acids. CDR1 is SGHAT and CDR2 is FQNNGV in the germline V gene. The CDR3 sequence: CASSHNEDLIGGYTF. Written as DNA, the CDR3 is TGTGCCAGCAGCCATAATGAGGACTTAATCGGGGGCTACACCTTC.

The CDR3 bases are TGCAGTGCTAGTCCTGAAAGCGGGAGACGGGAGACCCAGTACTTC. Translating it yields CSASPESGRRETQYF. The rearrangement uses TRBV20-1 and TRBJ2-5; 8 nucleotides line up with TRBD2. The CDR3 is 15 residues long. Germline CDR1 and CDR2: DFQATT and SNEGSKA (reference sequence). Trimming removed 3 bases from V and 5 bases from J; junction bases left unmatched: 11.

This chain connects TRBV15 to TRBJ1-5; D may be TRBD1 (6 bases). CDR3 length: 16 amino acids. The V end was cut by 5 bases, the J end by 0 bases, with 14 bases between. Per the germline V gene, CDR1 is LNHNV and CDR2 is YYDKDF (reference sequence). This chain's CDR3 is CATSGWDTDSNQPQHF. Written as DNA, the CDR3 is TGTGCCACCAGCGGATGGGACACTGATAGCAATCAGCCCCAGCATTTT.

J is TRBJ2-1 and V is TRBV7-3; 7 bases line up with TRBD1. The junction had 9 bases not matched to a gene; V was cut back by 5 bases and J by 5 bases. The CDR3 loop spans 15 amino acids. CDR1 is SGHTA, CDR2 FQGTGA, per germline. CDR3 coding DNA: TGTGCCAGCAGCCCGACCCGGGACAGTCACAATGAGCAGTTCTTC. Translating it yields CASSPTRDSHNEQFF.

The chain uses TRBV5-1 and TRBJ1-2; 9 nucleotides match TRBD1. The germline V gene encodes CDR1 SGHRS and CDR2 YFSETQ. The CDR3 runs 15 residues. The trim removed 2 bases at V and 4 bases at J, leaving 6 bases unmatched. Here the CDR3 reads CASSFGQGRTYGYTF. Written as DNA, the CDR3 is TGCGCCAGCAGCTTCGGACAGGGGCGGACCTATGGCTACACCTTC.

The gene calls are TRBV28 and TRBJ2-7; possibly TRBD1 for D (5 bases). Germline V gene data show CDR1 as MDHEN and CDR2 as SYDVKM. The CDR3 spans 20 residues. The V and J ends lost 3 bases and 2 bases respectively, with 29 bases between them. In DNA, the CDR3 is TGTGCCAGCAGTTTGTGGGGCTCAACGACGATGGTGTTGAACCCCTACGAGCAGTACTTC. Translation: CASSLWGSTTMVLNPYEQYF.

The J gene is TRBJ1-6, the V gene TRBV12-3 or TRBV12-4; D perhaps matches TRBD1 (5 bases). Trimming cost V 10 bases and J 7 bases, with 11 bases left between them. The length of the CDR3 is 12 residues. The CDR3 DNA reads TGTGCCACCCGGGACTGGAATTCACCCCTCCACTTT. Translation gives CATRDWNSPLHF.

The chain links TRBV19 to TRBJ2-2; 9 nucleotides align to TRBD2. The germline CDR1 and CDR2 sequences are LNHDA and SQIVND (reference sequence). This CDR3 is 15 amino acids long. J was trimmed by 1 base and V by 5 bases; bases with no gene match: 2. In DNA form, the CDR3 reads TGTGCCAGTAGTCAACTAGCGGGGAACACCGGGGAGCTGTTTTTT. Amino acids: CASSQLAGNTGELFF.

J is TRBJ1-1 and V is TRBV29-1; D is unclear. V was cut by 2 bases and J by 2 bases, with 9 bases left in between. CDR3 length equals 13 residues. Germline V CDR1 and CDR2: SQVTM, ANQGSEA. CDR3 in DNA: TGCAGCGTTGAAACAACAGAAAACACTGAAGCTTTCTTT. Translated: CSVETTENTEAFF.

The gene calls are TRBV4-3 and TRBJ2-7; no definite D call. V shed 3 bases and J shed 2 bases, with 8 bases lying between them. Per the germline V gene, CDR1 is LGHNA and CDR2 is YSLEER. The CDR3 spans 13 residues. CDR3 in DNA: TGCGCCAGCAGCCAGGCGACTCCCTACGAGCAGTACTTC. Translating gives CASSQATPYEQYF.